One T cell receptor (beta chain) is described in this entry. This specimen belongs to a study of control samples from healthy donors and cancer patients. Germline V gene sequence: CDR1 PRHDT, CDR2 FYEKMQ (reference sequence). Trimming took off 2 bases at V and 1 base at J, with 14 bases between the two ends. The CDR3 loop spans 16 amino acids. The repertoire was sequenced with immunoSEQ multiplex PCR; TCRdb's copy has only in-frame clones and lacks some. The sample yields 100,000 to 150,000 clones, approximately 90% seen once. Sequencing was done on a sample of blood. The chain has TRBV13 and TRBJ1-1; D unresolved. This TCR was sampled from a woman in her forties or fifties in good health. The chain's CDR3 is CASSLNFQVPNTEAFF. CDR3 nucleotides: TGTGCCAGCAGCTTAAATTTCCAGGTTCCGAACACTGAAGCTTTCTTT.